Following are 30 T cell receptor beta chains from one sample sequenced in a study of blood T cells in healthy people across ages. A second roughly 6 to 11 cycle PCR used barcoded and J-beta primers. One entry per CDR3 protein results from TCRdb running MiXCR on the 5' RACE reads. The table has more than 800,000 distinct CDR3 sequences, 25% to 35% seen once. Sequencing was carried out using blood. The receptors here all came from a woman older than 75 in good health.

There are a few counts of this clonotype. Possible read error: a much larger clone is one base away. This chain joins TRBV25-1 and TRBJ2-7; 8 bases are a match to TRBD2. The germline gives CDR1 MGHDK, CDR2 SYGVNS. The CDR3 length is 12 residues. CDR3 protein: CASRGGAYGQYF. CDR3 in DNA: TGTGCCAGCCGGGGGGGCGCGTACGGGCAGTACTTC.

The chain is built from TRBV20-1 and TRBJ2-3, with D perhaps matching TRBD1 (6 bases). Per germline, CDR1 DFQATT and CDR2 SNEGSKA (reference sequence). The CDR3 is made up of 14 amino acids. The V and J ends lost 6 bases and 3 bases respectively, with 16 bases between them. The CDR3 here is CSAPTGYGTDTQYF. The CDR3 DNA follows: TGCAGTGCCCCTACAGGGTATGGAACAGATACGCAGTATTTT.

The chain links TRBV27 to TRBJ1-2; D remains unclear. This CDR3 region has 14 residues. Germline V gives CDR1 MNHEY, CDR2 SMNVEV (reference sequence). Deletions cut 2 bases from V and 6 bases from J, with 13 bases between. CDR3 in amino acids: CASSLNEQINGYTF. The CDR3 region has the DNA TGTGCCAGCAGTTTAAACGAGCAGATAAATGGCTACACCTTC.

In regard to this clonotype: At one boundary the junction diverges from the germline segment, which might be a read error. The chain has TRBV24-1 and TRBJ2-5; D is possibly TRBD1 or TRBD2 (6 bases each). CDR1 and CDR2 (germline): KGHDR, SFDVKD. The CDR3 consists of 13 residues. CDR3 sequence: CATSRGPKEAQYF. The CDR3 nucleotides read TGTGCCACCAGCCGGGGGCCCAAAGAGGCCCAGTACTTC.

V usage is TRBV30 and J usage is TRBJ2-5; tentatively, D is TRBD2 (6 bases). Germline CDR1 reads GTSNPN; CDR2 reads SVGIG (reference sequence). This CDR3 region has 15 residues. The V and J ends lost 7 bases and 2 bases respectively, with 20 bases between them. CDR3: CASYRPRRGQETQYF. The CDR3 DNA is TGTGCCTCCTACCGTCCGAGGCGGGGACAAGAGACCCAGTACTTC.

This clonotype was seen at least ten times. This chain joins TRBV7-2 and TRBJ2-3; weak D call: TRBD1 (6 bases). Germline CDR1 SGHTA, CDR2 FQGNSA. V was cut by 5 bases and J by 11 bases, with 20 bases left in between. The CDR3 has 14 residues. CDR3 sequence: CASSTGQRGWEQYF. The CDR3 DNA follows: TGTGCCAGCAGCACCGGACAGCGAGGCTGGGAGCAGTATTTT.

This clonotype was counted at least ten times. V is TRBV12-3 or TRBV12-4 and J is TRBJ2-4; TRBD1 is a possible D gene (6 bases). V was cut by 5 bases and J by 1 base, with 15 bases left in between. The CDR3 has 16 residues. The CDR3 DNA reads TGTGCCAGCAGTCACACAGGGTCACGGGCCAAAAACATTCAGTACTTC. Protein: CASSHTGSRAKNIQYF.

The chain carries TRBV2 and TRBJ1-2; 11 nucleotides match TRBD1. Losses at the gene ends were 6 bases for V and 6 bases for J; bases not matched to a gene: 6. The V gene's germline CDR1 is SNHLY and CDR2 FYNNEI. The CDR3 is 14 amino acids. The CDR3 spells CASRERTGGHGYTF. The CDR3 DNA reads TGTGCCAGCAGGGAAAGGACAGGGGGCCATGGCTACACCTTC.

CDR3 sequence (DNA): TGCGCCAGCAGCCAAGTGAGAGGAGGGGGAACTAATGAAAAACTGTTTTTT. Translating gives CASSQVRGGGTNEKLFF. The rearrangement joins TRBV4-3 to TRBJ1-4; weak D call: TRBD1 (6 bases). In germline, CDR1 is LGHNA, CDR2 YSLEER. V was cut by 1 base and J by 1 base, with 13 bases left in between. CDR3 length: 17 amino acids.

This clonotype has at least ten counts. The rearrangement uses TRBV5-1 and TRBJ2-1; D is perhaps TRBD2 (5 bases). CDR1 is SGHRS and CDR2 is YFSETQ in the germline V gene. CDR3 length: 15 amino acids. V lost 0 bases and J lost 8, with 15 bases in between. This CDR3 reads CASSLERELRYEQFF. Written as DNA, the CDR3 is TGCGCCAGCAGCTTGGAGAGGGAACTCAGGTATGAGCAGTTCTTC. Drawing the rest from reference TRBV5-1 and TRBJ2-1, the complete variable domain is KAGVTQTPRYLIKTRGQQVTLSCSPISGHRSVSWYQQTPGQGLQFLFEYFSETQRNKGNFPGRFSGRQFSNSRSEMNVSTLELGDSALYLCASSLERELRYEQFFGPGTRLTVL.

This clonotype was observed at least ten times. The chain couples TRBV5-5 to TRBJ2-5; D gene uncertain. This CDR3 contains 16 residues. V was shortened by 5 bases and J by 5 bases, with 22 bases between the two germline ends. CDR1 is SGHKS, CDR2 YYEKEE, per germline (reference sequence). CDR3 DNA sequence: TGTGCCAGCAGTCGGTCTGTTTTGCTACCACGGGAGACCCAGTACTTC. Translated, it gives CASSRSVLLPRETQYF.

On this clonotype: The junction departs from the called germline gene at one end, perhaps through a read error. This chain uses TRBV20-1 with TRBJ2-4; 14 bases agree with TRBD2. Germline-derived CDR1 and CDR2 are DFQATT and SNEGSKA (reference sequence). The CDR3 consists of 16 residues. The CDR3 protein is CSARTSGRAAKNIKYF. The CDR3 nucleotides read TGCAGTGCTAGGACTAGCGGGAGGGCGGCCAAAAACATTAAGTACTTC.

Remarks on this clonotype: A read error may explain this, as a much larger clone is one base away. The CDR3 region has the DNA TGTGCCAGCAGACGTAACGGATACTACAATGAGCAGTTCTTC. Translation gives CASRRNGYYNEQFF. This chain connects TRBV27 to TRBJ2-1; D is undetermined. This CDR3 is 14 amino acids long. Trimming stripped 6 bases from V and 3 bases from J, with 12 bases between. Germline assignment: CDR1 MNHEY and CDR2 SMNVEV (reference sequence).

The chain joins TRBV2 to TRBJ2-5; no clear D gene. Germline CDR1 SNHLY, CDR2 FYNNEI. This CDR3 spans 12 amino acids. The V end was cut by 6 bases, the J end by 7 bases, with 12 bases between. CDR3 in DNA: TGTGCCAGCAGCAGCGAGCCGGGGACCCAGTACTTC. It translates to CASSSEPGTQYF.

Many counts were recorded for this clonotype. The V call is TRBV7-6, the J call TRBJ1-4; tentatively, D is TRBD1 (6 bases). V shed 0 bases and J shed 4 bases, with 15 bases lying between them. Germline V gene lookup returns CDR1 SGHVS and CDR2 FNYEAQ. The CDR3 spans 17 residues. The CDR3 loop reads CASSLAGVGQLNEKLFF. CDR3 nucleotides: TGTGCCAGCAGCTTAGCTGGGGTCGGACAGCTTAATGAAAAACTGTTTTTT.

This chain uses TRBV12-3 or TRBV12-4 with TRBJ1-2, with TRBD1 matching 7 bases. This CDR3 spans 14 amino acids. The trim removed 7 bases at V and 3 bases at J, leaving 8 bases unmatched. The CDR3 is CASNRQGMDYGYTF. The CDR3 nucleotides are TGTGCCAGCAATAGACAGGGAATGGACTATGGCTACACCTTC.

This clonotype showed up many times. This CDR3 reads CAISTGTGDGKLFF. The CDR3 region has the DNA TGTGCCATCAGCACCGGGACAGGGGATGGAAAACTGTTTTTT. The chain employs TRBV10-3 and TRBJ1-4; 10 bases align to TRBD1. The germline V gene has CDR1 ENHRY and CDR2 SYGVKD. V shed 6 bases, J shed 10 bases, and the junction held 8 bases outside the gene matches. The CDR3 has 14 residues.

This clonotype has only a few counts. With a much larger clone just one base away, this may be a read error. This rearrangement joins TRBV6-2 or TRBV6-3 to TRBJ2-2; 7 bases are a match to TRBD2. Germline CDR1 is MNHEY and CDR2 is SVGEGT. The CDR3 is 17 residues long. This CDR3 is CASSYSLTAGNPGERFF. CDR3 DNA sequence: TGTGCCAGCAGTTATTCCCTGACAGCGGGGAACCCCGGGGAGCGGTTTTTT.

This clonotype has a count of ten or more. The CDR3 coding sequence is TGTGCCAGCAGCTTAGAGCGGGGGGGGTTCTTC. Translated, it gives CASSLERGGFF. V is TRBV7-2 and J is TRBJ2-1; 10 nucleotides match TRBD2. Germline CDR1 reads SGHTA; CDR2 reads FQGNSA. CDR3 size: 11 residues. The trim removed 1 base at V and 15 bases at J, leaving 0 bases unmatched. Complete variable domain (other parts from reference TRBV7-2 and TRBJ2-1): GAGVSQSPSNKVTEKGKDVELRCDPISGHTALYWYRQSLGQGLEFLIYFQGNSAPDKSGLPSDRFSAERTGGSVSTLTIQRTQQEDSAVYLCASSLERGGFFGPGTRLTVL.

The genes are TRBV4-3 and TRBJ1-2; 10 bases align to TRBD1. V gave up 2 bases and J gave up 7 bases; unmatched junction bases: 10. There are 16 residues in the CDR3. Germline V lookup: CDR1 LGHNA, CDR2 YSLEER. CDR3 amino acids: CASSQMTGGGVGGYTF. DNA of the CDR3: TGCGCCAGCAGCCAAATGACAGGGGGCGGTGTTGGTGGCTACACCTTC.

In regard to this clonotype: This could be a read error, since a much larger clone is one nucleotide away. V and J are TRBV6-2 or TRBV6-3 and TRBJ2-5, with 9 bases identical to TRBD1. The CDR3 has 14 residues. Germline V gene data show CDR1 as MNHEY and CDR2 as SVGEGT. V shed 6 bases, J shed 11 bases, and the junction held 13 bases outside the gene matches. CDR3 in amino acids: CASRRDRVVGEQYF. CDR3 DNA sequence: TGTGCCAGCAGGAGGGACAGGGTGGTCGGTGAGCAGTACTTC.

Many counts were recorded for this clonotype. The V call is TRBV7-2, the J call TRBJ1-5, with D possibly matching TRBD1 (5 bases). This CDR3 is built from 16 residues. Germline V gives CDR1 SGHTA, CDR2 FQGNSA. Trimming removed 0 bases from V and 3 bases from J, with 12 bases in between. The CDR3 nucleotides are TGTGCCAGCAGCTTAGCAGCGGGACGGTTCAATCAGCCCCAGCATTTT. Protein sequence: CASSLAAGRFNQPQHF.

As for this clonotype: A much larger clone is a single base away; this may be a read error. The chain carries TRBV20-1 and TRBJ2-3, with 7 bases lining up with TRBD2. There are 15 residues in the CDR3. Germline V lookup: CDR1 DFQATT, CDR2 SNEGSKA (reference sequence). V shed 6 bases, J shed 3 bases, and the junction held 12 bases outside the gene matches. In nucleotides, the CDR3 is TGCAGTGCCGAGTTTAGGACTAGTCTTACAGATACGCAGTATTTT. Translated, it gives CSAEFRTSLTDTQYF.

In its sample, this clonotype was seen many times. The V call is TRBV20-1, the J call TRBJ1-2; D might be TRBD1 (5 bases). The CDR3 runs to 12 residues. Germline CDR1 reads DFQATT; CDR2 reads SNEGSKA (reference sequence). Trimming removed 8 bases from V and 2 bases from J, with 12 bases in between. DNA for the CDR3: TGCAGTATGGGACGGTCCAACTATGGCTACACCTTC. As protein: CSMGRSNYGYTF.

The chain has TRBV4-3 and TRBJ2-3; possible D gene TRBD1, 5 bases. Trimming took 2 bases from V and 4 from J, leaving 13 bases between them. Germline CDR1 LGHNA, CDR2 YSLEER. The CDR3 runs to 15 residues. Here the CDR3 reads CASSQNQGISDTQYF. The CDR3 DNA reads TGCGCCAGCAGCCAAAACCAGGGAATCTCAGATACGCAGTATTTT.

The chain combines TRBV7-9 with TRBJ2-7; no clear D gene. The CDR3 is 13 amino acids. V was clipped by 6 bases and J by 1 base, with 10 bases between them. In germline, CDR1 is SEHNR, CDR2 FQNEAQ (reference sequence). Here the CDR3 reads CASSYANSYEQYF. CDR3 nucleotides: TGTGCCAGCAGTTATGCGAATTCCTACGAGCAGTACTTC.

This clonotype was observed a handful of times. The chain combines TRBV12-3 or TRBV12-4 with TRBJ2-2, with TRBD2 matching over 8 bases. Trimming cost V 3 bases and J 8 bases; bases outside gene matches: 8. The CDR3 runs 15 residues. The CDR3 DNA sequence: TGTGCCAGCAGTTTCCCCAGCGGGGGCGTTGGGGAGCTGTTTTTT. Its protein product is CASSFPSGGVGELFF.

This clonotype was counted many times. The V and J genes are TRBV20-1 and TRBJ2-5; D is possibly TRBD1 (6 bases). In germline, CDR1 is DFQATT, CDR2 SNEGSKA (reference sequence). This CDR3 is 13 amino acids long. Trimming pared 3 bases from V and 5 bases from J, leaving 13 bases between. The CDR3 here is CSASHREEETQYF. The CDR3 coding sequence is TGCAGTGCTAGCCACAGGGAAGAGGAGACCCAGTACTTC.

In this sample, this clonotype turned up many times. This chain links TRBV29-1 with TRBJ2-7; D may correspond to TRBD1 or TRBD2 (5 bases each). Trimming took 7 bases from V and 0 from J, leaving 10 bases between them. The CDR3 has 12 residues. The germline V gene has CDR1 SQVTM and CDR2 ANQGSEA. Here the CDR3 reads CSAGQTSYEQYF. The CDR3 nucleotides are TGCAGCGCGGGGCAAACCTCCTACGAGCAGTACTTC.

The genes are TRBV9 and TRBJ2-3; TRBD1 agrees at 7 bases. The CDR3 totals 15 residues. V was pared by 3 bases and J by 7 bases, with 11 bases of the junction left unmatched. In germline, CDR1 is SGDLS, CDR2 YYNGEE. CDR3 coding DNA: TGTGCCAGCAGCGCCTCGACAGGGTCGGCAAATACGCAGTATTTT. Translated: CASSASTGSANTQYF. The entire variable domain, with the rest obtained from reference TRBV9 and TRBJ2-3, is as follows: DSGVTQTPKHLITATGQRVTLRCSPRSGDLSVYWYQQSLDQGLQFLIQYYNGEERAKGNILERFSAQQFPDLHSELNLSSLELGDSALYFCASSASTGSANTQYFGPGTRLTVL.